There are many counts of the clone carrying this TCR beta chain. TCRdb called the PCR reads again in MiXCR, with one record for every CDR3 protein. The data contain 300,000 to 350,000 distinct CDR3 sequences, over 20% of them singletons. V lost 3 bases and J lost 2; bases outside the gene matches: 5. CDR3 length equals 14 residues. Germline CDR1 and CDR2: SGHRS and YFSETQ. This sample was taken from a study of molecular identifiers for immune sequencing clone quantification. The gene calls are TRBV5-1 and TRBJ2-7; 7 positions agree with TRBD1. The sequenced sample was naive CD8+ T cells from blood, with Jurkat cell RNA spiked in. Subset noted: FACS-sorted CD8+CD4-CCR7+CD45RA+ naive T cells. The clonotype was recovered from a human donor in good health. Some libraries in this study had Jurkat cell RNA spiked in. CDR3 loop: CASSSRGQTYEQYF. The CDR3 bases are TGCGCCAGCAGCTCCCGGGGACAGACCTACGAGCAGTACTTC.